Listed below are T cell receptor beta chains from one sample, sequenced in a study of Graves' ophthalmopathy and Graves' hyperthyroidism. TCRdb called the multiplex PCR reads again in MiXCR, with one record for every CDR3 protein. The sample lists almost 750,000 distinct CDR3 sequences, roughly 41% occurring once. The sequencing input was peripheral blood. The receptor source for this set is an adult man with Graves' ophthalmopathy. Both conserved end residues are part of each CDR3. A D gene is named only where the DNA matches it firmly. Only some rows state a clone size, as once, few, many or a class for expanded clones.

cdr3_length: 14; v_call: TRBV5-6; j_call: TRBJ1-5; d_call: -; clone_size: -; cdr3_nt: TGTGCCAGCAGCTTGGTTGAGGGGCTACAGCCCCAGCATTTT; cdr3_aa: CASSLVEGLQPQHF
cdr3_length: 17; v_call: TRBV6-5; j_call: TRBJ1-4; d_call: -; clone_size: -; cdr3_nt: TGTGCCAGCAGTTACTACGGACAAAGGACGGTGAATGAAAAACTGTTTTTT; cdr3_aa: CASSYYGQRTVNEKLFF
cdr3_length: 14; v_call: TRBV10-3; j_call: TRBJ2-7; d_call: -; clone_size: many; cdr3_nt: TGTGCCATCAGTGAGATGGACGGGGGCTACGAGCAGTACTTC; cdr3_aa: CAISEMDGGYEQYF
cdr3_length: 14; v_call: TRBV11-2; j_call: TRBJ1-1; d_call: -; clone_size: -; cdr3_nt: TGTGCCAGCAGCGATACCGACAGGAACACTGAAGCTTTCTTT; cdr3_aa: CASSDTDRNTEAFF
cdr3_length: 14; v_call: TRBV2; j_call: TRBJ1-2; d_call: TRBD1; clone_size: many; cdr3_nt: TGTGCCAGCAGTAGGGACAGGGGGGTCAATGGCTACACCTTC; cdr3_aa: CASSRDRGVNGYTF
cdr3_length: 15; v_call: TRBV12-3/TRBV12-4; j_call: TRBJ1-3; d_call: -; clone_size: few; cdr3_nt: TGTGCCAGCGGGACGGACGGCCATTCTGGAAACACCATATATTTT; cdr3_aa: CASGTDGHSGNTIYF
cdr3_length: 14; v_call: TRBV25-1; j_call: TRBJ2-2; d_call: -; clone_size: many; cdr3_nt: TGTGCCAGCAGTGTCGTGTGGGACACCGGGGAGCTGTTTTTT; cdr3_aa: CASSVVWDTGELFF
cdr3_length: 16; v_call: TRBV7-9; j_call: TRBJ2-6; d_call: -; clone_size: many; cdr3_nt: TGTGCCAGCAGCTTGGTCCGTGGCTCTGGGGCCAACGTCCTGACTTTC; cdr3_aa: CASSLVRGSGANVLTF
cdr3_length: 15; v_call: TRBV14; j_call: TRBJ1-1; d_call: -; clone_size: many; cdr3_nt: TGTGCCAGCAGCCCCCGCACAGTCATGAACACTGAAGCTTTCTTT; cdr3_aa: CASSPRTVMNTEAFF
cdr3_length: 15; v_call: TRBV4-2; j_call: TRBJ2-3; d_call: TRBD2; clone_size: few; cdr3_nt: TGTGCCAGCAGCCTCCGGGAGCGGGGGGCGGATACGCAGTATTTT; cdr3_aa: CASSLRERGADTQYF
cdr3_length: 15; v_call: TRBV7-2; j_call: TRBJ1-1; d_call: -; clone_size: once; cdr3_nt: TGTGCCAGCAGCTTAGCTCCAGGGACGGTGACTGAAGCTTTCTTT; cdr3_aa: CASSLAPGTVTEAFF
cdr3_length: 18; v_call: TRBV7-9; j_call: TRBJ2-7; d_call: -; clone_size: -; cdr3_nt: TGTGCCAGCAGCTTAGCCAGCGGGGGATCTGGACAGGGCTACGAGCAGTACTTC; cdr3_aa: CASSLASGGSGQGYEQYF
cdr3_length: 12; v_call: TRBV9; j_call: TRBJ1-4; d_call: -; clone_size: -; cdr3_nt: TGTGCCAGCAGCTATGGTCAGGGGAAACTGTTTTTT; cdr3_aa: CASSYGQGKLFF
cdr3_length: 11; v_call: TRBV29-1; j_call: TRBJ1-2; d_call: -; clone_size: many; cdr3_nt: TGCAGCGTTCGGCAGGGCCTCGGCTACACCTTC; cdr3_aa: CSVRQGLGYTF
cdr3_length: 15; v_call: TRBV7-9; j_call: TRBJ2-6; d_call: -; clone_size: few; cdr3_nt: TGTGCCAGCAGCTTCGCGGCCCTCGGGGCCAACGTCCTGACTTTC; cdr3_aa: CASSFAALGANVLTF
cdr3_length: 15; v_call: TRBV29-1; j_call: TRBJ2-6; d_call: TRBD1; clone_size: -; cdr3_nt: TGCAGCGTTGGCGGACAGGGGGTTGGGGCCAACGTCCTGACTTTC; cdr3_aa: CSVGGQGVGANVLTF
cdr3_length: 14; v_call: TRBV7-9; j_call: TRBJ2-2; d_call: -; clone_size: few; cdr3_nt: TGTGCCAGCAGCTACACAGGGTTCACCGGGGAGCTGTTTTTT; cdr3_aa: CASSYTGFTGELFF
cdr3_length: 8; v_call: TRBV7-9; j_call: TRBJ2-6; d_call: -; clone_size: -; cdr3_nt: TGTGCCAGGCAGGGGACGACTTTC; cdr3_aa: CARQGTTF
cdr3_length: 14; v_call: TRBV2; j_call: TRBJ1-4; d_call: -; clone_size: -; cdr3_nt: TGTGCCAGCAGTGCCTCCGGGACGGATGAAAAACTGTTTTTT; cdr3_aa: CASSASGTDEKLFF
cdr3_length: 11; v_call: TRBV20-1; j_call: TRBJ2-3; d_call: -; clone_size: -; cdr3_nt: TGCAGTGCTAGAAGCACAGATACGCAGTATTTT; cdr3_aa: CSARSTDTQYF
cdr3_length: 15; v_call: TRBV29-1; j_call: TRBJ1-1; d_call: -; clone_size: many; cdr3_nt: TGCAGCGTTGAAGATGGCGGCGGGGCCCACACTGAAGCTTTCTTT; cdr3_aa: CSVEDGGGAHTEAFF
cdr3_length: 15; v_call: TRBV5-1; j_call: TRBJ1-2; d_call: -; clone_size: few; cdr3_nt: TGCGCCAGCAGCTTGGCCGGGGGATCGAACTATGGCTACACCTTC; cdr3_aa: CASSLAGGSNYGYTF
cdr3_length: 15; v_call: TRBV20-1; j_call: TRBJ2-2; d_call: -; clone_size: -; cdr3_nt: TGCAGTGCTAGACCGGGACTTGCGAACACCGGGGAGCTGTTTTTT; cdr3_aa: CSARPGLANTGELFF
cdr3_length: 13; v_call: TRBV6-5; j_call: TRBJ1-2; d_call: -; clone_size: many; cdr3_nt: TGTGCCACTAAGGACGGAGCTAACTATGGCTACACCTTC; cdr3_aa: CATKDGANYGYTF
cdr3_length: 14; v_call: TRBV24-1; j_call: TRBJ1-1; d_call: -; clone_size: -; cdr3_nt: TGTGCCTCCTTTGACTTTAGGGGGAACACTGAAGCTTTCTTT; cdr3_aa: CASFDFRGNTEAFF
cdr3_length: 15; v_call: TRBV25-1; j_call: TRBJ2-7; d_call: TRBD1; clone_size: many; cdr3_nt: TGTGCCAGCAGTGACTGGGACAGTGGCGAGTACGAGCAGTACTTC; cdr3_aa: CASSDWDSGEYEQYF
cdr3_length: 12; v_call: TRBV29-1; j_call: TRBJ1-4; d_call: -; clone_size: few; cdr3_nt: TGCAGCGTTGAAGGGACCGATGAAAAACTGTTTTTT; cdr3_aa: CSVEGTDEKLFF
cdr3_length: 18; v_call: TRBV2; j_call: TRBJ1-3; d_call: -; clone_size: -; cdr3_nt: TGTGCCAGCAGTTACTCCCCGGACGGGGGTATTTCTGGAAACACCATATATTTT; cdr3_aa: CASSYSPDGGISGNTIYF
cdr3_length: 14; v_call: TRBV19; j_call: TRBJ1-1; d_call: -; clone_size: -; cdr3_nt: TGTGCCTGGGGAAAGAGGGACCGGGACACTGAAGCTTTCTTT; cdr3_aa: CAWGKRDRDTEAFF
cdr3_length: 16; v_call: TRBV9; j_call: TRBJ1-6; d_call: TRBD1; clone_size: -; cdr3_nt: TGTGCCAGCTCATATGGGACAGGGGACCCTTGGTCACCCCTCCACTTT; cdr3_aa: CASSYGTGDPWSPLHF
cdr3_length: 13; v_call: TRBV11-2; j_call: TRBJ2-7; d_call: TRBD1; clone_size: many; cdr3_nt: TGTGCCAGCAGCTTAAACAGGGGCGGCGAGCAGTACTTC; cdr3_aa: CASSLNRGGEQYF
cdr3_length: 13; v_call: TRBV10-3; j_call: TRBJ1-1; d_call: -; clone_size: -; cdr3_nt: TGTGCCATCAGGGACAGTCAAGGGGCTGAAGCTTTCTTT; cdr3_aa: CAIRDSQGAEAFF
cdr3_length: 16; v_call: TRBV25-1; j_call: TRBJ1-6; d_call: TRBD1; clone_size: many; cdr3_nt: TGTGCCAGCAGTGGGACAGGGAGCTCCTATAATTCACCCCTCCACTTT; cdr3_aa: CASSGTGSSYNSPLHF
cdr3_length: 14; v_call: TRBV9; j_call: TRBJ1-6; d_call: -; clone_size: many; cdr3_nt: TGTGCCAGCAGCGTAGCAGGGTCTGGTTCACCCCTCCACTTT; cdr3_aa: CASSVAGSGSPLHF
cdr3_length: 15; v_call: TRBV6-5; j_call: TRBJ1-5; d_call: TRBD1; clone_size: few; cdr3_nt: TGTGCCAGCAGCCGGACAGGTGGAGGGGATCAGCCCCAGCATTTT; cdr3_aa: CASSRTGGGDQPQHF
cdr3_length: 19; v_call: TRBV7-3; j_call: TRBJ2-6; d_call: TRBD1; clone_size: -; cdr3_nt: TGTGCCAGCAGCTACATCGGGACAGGGGGTTTCTCTGGGGCCAACGTCCTGACTTTC; cdr3_aa: CASSYIGTGGFSGANVLTF
cdr3_length: 16; v_call: TRBV19; j_call: TRBJ1-5; d_call: TRBD1; clone_size: -; cdr3_nt: TGTGCCAGTAGTATAGGGGACAGGCCGGTGATCCAGCCCCAGCATTTT; cdr3_aa: CASSIGDRPVIQPQHF
cdr3_length: 12; v_call: TRBV28; j_call: TRBJ1-2; d_call: -; clone_size: -; cdr3_nt: TGTGCCACTACGACAGGCGACTATGGCTACACCTTC; cdr3_aa: CATTTGDYGYTF
cdr3_length: 11; v_call: TRBV29-1; j_call: TRBJ2-7; d_call: -; clone_size: many; cdr3_nt: TGCAGCGTCTTCGTAACCTACGAGCAGTACTTC; cdr3_aa: CSVFVTYEQYF
cdr3_length: 17; v_call: TRBV9; j_call: TRBJ2-5; d_call: -; clone_size: -; cdr3_nt: TGTGCCAGCAGCCAAGATGGGGGGGGGCGGACCCAAGAGACCCAGTACTTC; cdr3_aa: CASSQDGGGRTQETQYF
cdr3_length: 12; v_call: TRBV7-4; j_call: TRBJ2-7; d_call: -; clone_size: -; cdr3_nt: TGTGCCAGCAGCTCCTGGGACTTTGAGCAGTACTTC; cdr3_aa: CASSSWDFEQYF
cdr3_length: 14; v_call: TRBV5-1; j_call: TRBJ2-2; d_call: -; clone_size: -; cdr3_nt: TGCGCCAGCAGCCCCGTCGGGGCCACCGGGGAGCTGTTTTTT; cdr3_aa: CASSPVGATGELFF
cdr3_length: 14; v_call: TRBV10-3; j_call: TRBJ1-1; d_call: -; clone_size: many; cdr3_nt: TGTGCCATCAGTGATCCCACAGGCAACACTGAAGCTTTCTTT; cdr3_aa: CAISDPTGNTEAFF
cdr3_length: 13; v_call: TRBV2; j_call: TRBJ2-7; d_call: -; clone_size: few; cdr3_nt: TGTGCCAGCAGTTACCTGGTCCTTCGCGAGCAGTACTTC; cdr3_aa: CASSYLVLREQYF
cdr3_length: 14; v_call: TRBV20-1; j_call: TRBJ1-2; d_call: -; clone_size: -; cdr3_nt: TGCAGTGCTAGGACCTCCGGGGGAAACTATGGCTACACCTTC; cdr3_aa: CSARTSGGNYGYTF